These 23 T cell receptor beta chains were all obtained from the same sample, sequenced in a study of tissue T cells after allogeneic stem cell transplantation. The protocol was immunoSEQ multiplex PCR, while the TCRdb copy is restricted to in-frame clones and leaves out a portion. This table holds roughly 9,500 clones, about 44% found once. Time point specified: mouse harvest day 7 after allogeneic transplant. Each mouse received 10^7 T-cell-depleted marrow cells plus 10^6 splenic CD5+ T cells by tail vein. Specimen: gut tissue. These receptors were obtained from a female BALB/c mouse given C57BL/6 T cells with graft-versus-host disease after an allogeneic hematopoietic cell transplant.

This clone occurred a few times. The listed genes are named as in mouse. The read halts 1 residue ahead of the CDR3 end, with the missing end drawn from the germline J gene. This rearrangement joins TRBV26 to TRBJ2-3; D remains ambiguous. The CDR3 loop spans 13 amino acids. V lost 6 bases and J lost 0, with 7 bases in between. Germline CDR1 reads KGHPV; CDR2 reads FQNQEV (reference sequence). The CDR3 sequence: CASRQNSAETLYF. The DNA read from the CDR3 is TGTGCCAGCAGGCAGAATAGTGCAGAAACGCTGTAT.

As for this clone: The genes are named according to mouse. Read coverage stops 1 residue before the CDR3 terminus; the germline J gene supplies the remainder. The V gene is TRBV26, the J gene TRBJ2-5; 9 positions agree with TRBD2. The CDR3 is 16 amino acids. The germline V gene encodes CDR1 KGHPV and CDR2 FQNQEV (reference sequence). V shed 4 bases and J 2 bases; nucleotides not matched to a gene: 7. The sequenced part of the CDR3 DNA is TGTGCCAGCAGTCGCAGACTGGGGGACACCCAAGACACCCAGTAC. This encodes CASSRRLGDTQDTQY. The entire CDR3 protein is CASSRRLGDTQDTQYF.

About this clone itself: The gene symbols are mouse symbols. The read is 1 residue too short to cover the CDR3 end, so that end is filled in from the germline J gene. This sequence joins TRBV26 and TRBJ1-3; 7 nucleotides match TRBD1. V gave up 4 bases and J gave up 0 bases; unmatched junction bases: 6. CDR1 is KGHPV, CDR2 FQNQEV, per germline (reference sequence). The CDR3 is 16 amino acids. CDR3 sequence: CASSPHRGASGNTLYF. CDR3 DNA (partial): TGTGCCAGCAGTCCTCACAGGGGCGCTTCTGGAAATACGCTCTAT. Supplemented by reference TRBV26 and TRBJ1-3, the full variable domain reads NSKVIQTPRYLVKGQGQKAKMRCIPEKGHPVVFWYQQNKNNEFKFLINFQNQEVLQQIDMTEKRFSAECPSNSPCSLEIQSSEAGDSALYLCASSPHRGASGNTLYFGEGSRLIVV.

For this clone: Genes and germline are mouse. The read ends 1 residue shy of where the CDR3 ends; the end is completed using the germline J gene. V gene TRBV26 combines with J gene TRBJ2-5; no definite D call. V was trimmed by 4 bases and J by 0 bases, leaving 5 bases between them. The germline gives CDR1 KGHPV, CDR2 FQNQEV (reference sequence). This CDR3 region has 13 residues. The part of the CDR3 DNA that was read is TGTGCCAGCAGTCCTTTTAACCAAGACACCCAGTAC. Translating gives CASSPFNQDTQY. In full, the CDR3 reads CASSPFNQDTQYF.

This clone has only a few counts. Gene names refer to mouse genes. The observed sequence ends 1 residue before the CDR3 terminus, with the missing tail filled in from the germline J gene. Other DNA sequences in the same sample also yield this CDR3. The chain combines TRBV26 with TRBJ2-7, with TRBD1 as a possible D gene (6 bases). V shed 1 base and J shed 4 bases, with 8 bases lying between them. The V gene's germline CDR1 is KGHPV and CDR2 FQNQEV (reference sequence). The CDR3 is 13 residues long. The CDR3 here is CASSLWDKYEQYF. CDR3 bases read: TGTGCCAGCAGTCTGTGGGACAAATATGAACAGTAC.

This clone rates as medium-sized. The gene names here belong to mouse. Partial CDR3 DNA: TGTGCCAGCAGCCCCGGGACTGGGGGTGGAGAACAGTAC. This sequence encodes CASSPGTGGGEQY. The whole CDR3 protein is CASSPGTGGGEQYF. The V and J genes are TRBV4 and TRBJ2-7, with 11 bases that match TRBD2. The sequence runs out 1 residue before the end of the CDR3; the remainder is reconstructed from the germline J gene. CDR3 length equals 14 residues. Germline V lookup: CDR1 LGHDT, CDR2 YNNKQL (reference sequence). Unmatched junction bases numbered 7, after V lost 5 bases and J lost 7 bases.

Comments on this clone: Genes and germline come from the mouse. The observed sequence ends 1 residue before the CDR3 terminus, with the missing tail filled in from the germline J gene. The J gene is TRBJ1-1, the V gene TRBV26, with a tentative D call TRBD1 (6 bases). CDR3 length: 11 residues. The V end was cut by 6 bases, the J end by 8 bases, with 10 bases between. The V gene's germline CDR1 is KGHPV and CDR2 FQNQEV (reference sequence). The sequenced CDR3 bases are TGTGCCAGCAGCCGGGACAACGAAGTCTTC. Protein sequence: CASSRDNEVF. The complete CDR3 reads CASSRDNEVFF.

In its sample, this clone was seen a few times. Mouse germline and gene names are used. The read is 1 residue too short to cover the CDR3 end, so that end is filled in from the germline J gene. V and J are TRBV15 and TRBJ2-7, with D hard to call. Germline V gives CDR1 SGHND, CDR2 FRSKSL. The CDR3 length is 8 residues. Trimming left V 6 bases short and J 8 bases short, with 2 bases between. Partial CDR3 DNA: TGTGCCAGCAGGCAACAGTAC. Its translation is CASRQQY. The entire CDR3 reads CASRQQYF.

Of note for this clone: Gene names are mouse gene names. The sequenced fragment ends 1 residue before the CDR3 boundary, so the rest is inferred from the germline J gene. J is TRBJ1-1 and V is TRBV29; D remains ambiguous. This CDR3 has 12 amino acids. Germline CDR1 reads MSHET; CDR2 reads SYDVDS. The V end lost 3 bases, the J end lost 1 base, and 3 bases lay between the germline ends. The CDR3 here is CASSFKNTEVFF. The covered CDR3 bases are TGTGCTAGCAGTTTCAAAAACACAGAAGTCTTC.

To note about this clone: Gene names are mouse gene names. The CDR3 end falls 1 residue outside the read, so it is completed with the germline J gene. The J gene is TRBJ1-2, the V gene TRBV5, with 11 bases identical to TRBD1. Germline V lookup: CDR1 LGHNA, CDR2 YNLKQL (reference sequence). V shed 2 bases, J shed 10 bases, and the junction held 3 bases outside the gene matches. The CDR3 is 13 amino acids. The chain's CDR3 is CASSQPGQGVYTF. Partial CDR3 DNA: TGTGCCAGCAGCCAACCGGGACAGGGGGTCTACACC.

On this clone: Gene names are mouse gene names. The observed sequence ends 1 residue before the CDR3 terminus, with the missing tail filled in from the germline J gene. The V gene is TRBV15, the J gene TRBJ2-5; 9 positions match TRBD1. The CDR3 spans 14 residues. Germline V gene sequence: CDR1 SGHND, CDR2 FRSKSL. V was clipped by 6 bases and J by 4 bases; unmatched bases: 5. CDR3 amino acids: CASRPGQGKDTQYF. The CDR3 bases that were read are TGTGCCAGCAGGCCGGGACAGGGTAAAGACACCCAGTAC.

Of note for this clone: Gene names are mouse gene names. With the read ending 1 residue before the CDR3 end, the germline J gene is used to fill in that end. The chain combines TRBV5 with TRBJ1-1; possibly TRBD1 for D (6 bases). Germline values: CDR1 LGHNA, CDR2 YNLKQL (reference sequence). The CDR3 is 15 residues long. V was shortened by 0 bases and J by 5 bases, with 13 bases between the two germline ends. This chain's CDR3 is CASSQEGGPGTEVFF. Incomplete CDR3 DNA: TGTGCCAGCAGCCAAGAGGGGGGGCCTGGGACAGAAGTCTTC.

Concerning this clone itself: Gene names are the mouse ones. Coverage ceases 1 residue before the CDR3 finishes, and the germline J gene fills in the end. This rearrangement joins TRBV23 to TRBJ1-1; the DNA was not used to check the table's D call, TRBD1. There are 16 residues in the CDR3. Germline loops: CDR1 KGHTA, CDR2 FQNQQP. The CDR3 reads CSSSQSQTGLNTEVFF. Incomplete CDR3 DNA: TGCTCCAGCAGTCAATCGCAGACAGGGCTAAACACAGAAGTCTTC.

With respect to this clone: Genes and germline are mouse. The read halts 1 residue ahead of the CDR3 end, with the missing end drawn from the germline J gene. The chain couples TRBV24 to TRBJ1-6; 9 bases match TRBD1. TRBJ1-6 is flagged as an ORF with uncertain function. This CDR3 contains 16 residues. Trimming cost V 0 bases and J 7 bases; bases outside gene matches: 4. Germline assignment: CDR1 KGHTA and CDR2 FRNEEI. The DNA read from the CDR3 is TGTGCCAGCAGTCTGTACGACAGGGGGGGCAATTCGCCCCTCTAC. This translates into CASSLYDRGGNSPLY. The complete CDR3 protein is CASSLYDRGGNSPLYF.

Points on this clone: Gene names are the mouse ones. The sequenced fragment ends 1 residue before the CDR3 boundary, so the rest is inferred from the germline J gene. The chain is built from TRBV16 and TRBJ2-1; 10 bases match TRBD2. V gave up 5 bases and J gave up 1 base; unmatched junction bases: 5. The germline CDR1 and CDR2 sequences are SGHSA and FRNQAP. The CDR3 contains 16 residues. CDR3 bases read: TGTGCAAGCAGCCTCGACTGGGGGGTCAACTATGCTGAGCAGTTC. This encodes CASSLDWGVNYAEQF. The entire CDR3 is CASSLDWGVNYAEQFF.

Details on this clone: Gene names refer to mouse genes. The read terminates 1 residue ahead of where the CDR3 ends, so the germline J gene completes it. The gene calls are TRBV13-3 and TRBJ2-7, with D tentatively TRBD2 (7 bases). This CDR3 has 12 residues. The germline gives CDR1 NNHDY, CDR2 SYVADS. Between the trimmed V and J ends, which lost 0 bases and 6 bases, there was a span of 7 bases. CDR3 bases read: TGTGCCAGCAGTGATGGGGGGGCTGAACAGTAC. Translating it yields CASSDGGAEQY. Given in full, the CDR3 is CASSDGGAEQYF.

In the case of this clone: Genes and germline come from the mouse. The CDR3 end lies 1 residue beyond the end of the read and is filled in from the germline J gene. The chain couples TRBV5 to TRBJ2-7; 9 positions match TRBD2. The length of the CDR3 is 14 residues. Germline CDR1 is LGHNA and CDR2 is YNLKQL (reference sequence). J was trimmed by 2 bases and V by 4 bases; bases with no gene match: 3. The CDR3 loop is CASSPGTGPYEQYF. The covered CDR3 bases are TGTGCCAGCAGCCCCGGGACTGGGCCCTATGAACAGTAC.

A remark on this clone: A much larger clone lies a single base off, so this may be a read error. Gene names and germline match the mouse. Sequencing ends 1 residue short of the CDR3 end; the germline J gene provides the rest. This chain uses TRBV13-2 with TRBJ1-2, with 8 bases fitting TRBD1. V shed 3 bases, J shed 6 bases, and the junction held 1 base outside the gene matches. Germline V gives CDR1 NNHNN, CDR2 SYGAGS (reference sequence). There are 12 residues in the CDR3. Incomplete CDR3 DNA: TGTGCCAGCGGTGGGACAGGGCCCGACTACACC. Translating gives CASGGTGPDYT. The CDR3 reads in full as CASGGTGPDYTF.

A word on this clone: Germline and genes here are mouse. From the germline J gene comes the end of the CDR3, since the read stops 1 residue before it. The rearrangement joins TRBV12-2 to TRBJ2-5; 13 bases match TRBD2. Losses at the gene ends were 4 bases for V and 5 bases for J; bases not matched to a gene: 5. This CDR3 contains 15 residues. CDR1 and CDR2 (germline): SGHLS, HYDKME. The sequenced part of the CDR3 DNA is TGTGCCAGCTCCCTGGGGACTGGGGGGGGAGACACCCAGTAC. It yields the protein CASSLGTGGGDTQY. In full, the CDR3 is CASSLGTGGGDTQYF.

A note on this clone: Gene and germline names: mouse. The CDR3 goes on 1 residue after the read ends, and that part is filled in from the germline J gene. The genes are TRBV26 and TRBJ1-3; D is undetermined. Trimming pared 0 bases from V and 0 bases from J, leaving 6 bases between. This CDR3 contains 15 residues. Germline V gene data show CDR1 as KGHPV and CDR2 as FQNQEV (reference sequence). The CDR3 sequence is CASSLSPNSGNTLYF. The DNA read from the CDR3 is TGTGCCAGCAGTCTGTCTCCAAATTCTGGAAATACGCTCTAT. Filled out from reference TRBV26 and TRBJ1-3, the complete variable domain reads NSKVIQTPRYLVKGQGQKAKMRCIPEKGHPVVFWYQQNKNNEFKFLINFQNQEVLQQIDMTEKRFSAECPSNSPCSLEIQSSEAGDSALYLCASSLSPNSGNTLYFGEGSRLIVV.

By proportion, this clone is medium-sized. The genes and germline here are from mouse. CDR3 DNA (partial): TGCACCTGCAGTGCCCCGACTGGGGGGCTATCCTATGAACAGTAC. This gives the protein CTCSAPTGGLSYEQY. The whole CDR3 protein is CTCSAPTGGLSYEQYF. The rearrangement joins TRBV1 to TRBJ2-7; 10 bases agree with TRBD2. The read gets to within 1 residue of the CDR3 end, and the germline J gene fills in the rest. Germline V gene data show CDR1 as NSQYPW and CDR2 as LRSPGD (reference sequence). The V and J ends lost 3 bases and 1 base, in that order; junction bases with no gene match: 6. The CDR3 is 16 residues long.

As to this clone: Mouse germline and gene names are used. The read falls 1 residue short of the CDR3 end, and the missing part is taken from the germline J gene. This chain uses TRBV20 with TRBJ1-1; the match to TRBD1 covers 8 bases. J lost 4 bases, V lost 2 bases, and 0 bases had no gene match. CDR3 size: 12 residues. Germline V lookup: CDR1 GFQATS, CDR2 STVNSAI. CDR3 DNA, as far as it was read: TGTGGTGCTAGGACAGGGGGCACAGAAGTCTTC. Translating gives CGARTGGTEVF. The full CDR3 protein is CGARTGGTEVFF.

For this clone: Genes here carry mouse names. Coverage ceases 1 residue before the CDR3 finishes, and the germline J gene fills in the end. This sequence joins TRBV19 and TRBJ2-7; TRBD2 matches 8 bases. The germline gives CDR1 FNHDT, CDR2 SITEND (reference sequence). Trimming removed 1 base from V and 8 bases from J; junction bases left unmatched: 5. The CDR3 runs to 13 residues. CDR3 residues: CASSIRGGRQQYF. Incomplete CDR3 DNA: TGTGCCAGCAGTATACGGGGGGGGCGGCAACAGTAC.